The sequence of this T cell receptor (beta chain) was determined in a study of blood T cell repertoires in COVID-19. Assay used: immunoSEQ multiplex PCR; TCRdb lists only in-frame clones, some missing. The table has 71,000 or so clones, more than 65% seen once. The CDR3 has 16 amino acids. Looked up from germline, CDR1 is SGHNT and CDR2 is YYREEE (reference sequence). V lost 4 bases and J lost 2; bases outside the gene matches: 11. Source material: peripheral blood. The chain carries TRBV5-4 and TRBJ2-5, with 7 bases matching TRBD2. The receptor was isolated from a man aged 50 to 60 with acute or convalescent COVID-19. CDR3 DNA sequence: TGTGCCAGCAGCCCTCGGGGTAGGGGAGGGCAAGAGACCCAGTACTTC. It specifies CASSPRGRGGQETQYF.